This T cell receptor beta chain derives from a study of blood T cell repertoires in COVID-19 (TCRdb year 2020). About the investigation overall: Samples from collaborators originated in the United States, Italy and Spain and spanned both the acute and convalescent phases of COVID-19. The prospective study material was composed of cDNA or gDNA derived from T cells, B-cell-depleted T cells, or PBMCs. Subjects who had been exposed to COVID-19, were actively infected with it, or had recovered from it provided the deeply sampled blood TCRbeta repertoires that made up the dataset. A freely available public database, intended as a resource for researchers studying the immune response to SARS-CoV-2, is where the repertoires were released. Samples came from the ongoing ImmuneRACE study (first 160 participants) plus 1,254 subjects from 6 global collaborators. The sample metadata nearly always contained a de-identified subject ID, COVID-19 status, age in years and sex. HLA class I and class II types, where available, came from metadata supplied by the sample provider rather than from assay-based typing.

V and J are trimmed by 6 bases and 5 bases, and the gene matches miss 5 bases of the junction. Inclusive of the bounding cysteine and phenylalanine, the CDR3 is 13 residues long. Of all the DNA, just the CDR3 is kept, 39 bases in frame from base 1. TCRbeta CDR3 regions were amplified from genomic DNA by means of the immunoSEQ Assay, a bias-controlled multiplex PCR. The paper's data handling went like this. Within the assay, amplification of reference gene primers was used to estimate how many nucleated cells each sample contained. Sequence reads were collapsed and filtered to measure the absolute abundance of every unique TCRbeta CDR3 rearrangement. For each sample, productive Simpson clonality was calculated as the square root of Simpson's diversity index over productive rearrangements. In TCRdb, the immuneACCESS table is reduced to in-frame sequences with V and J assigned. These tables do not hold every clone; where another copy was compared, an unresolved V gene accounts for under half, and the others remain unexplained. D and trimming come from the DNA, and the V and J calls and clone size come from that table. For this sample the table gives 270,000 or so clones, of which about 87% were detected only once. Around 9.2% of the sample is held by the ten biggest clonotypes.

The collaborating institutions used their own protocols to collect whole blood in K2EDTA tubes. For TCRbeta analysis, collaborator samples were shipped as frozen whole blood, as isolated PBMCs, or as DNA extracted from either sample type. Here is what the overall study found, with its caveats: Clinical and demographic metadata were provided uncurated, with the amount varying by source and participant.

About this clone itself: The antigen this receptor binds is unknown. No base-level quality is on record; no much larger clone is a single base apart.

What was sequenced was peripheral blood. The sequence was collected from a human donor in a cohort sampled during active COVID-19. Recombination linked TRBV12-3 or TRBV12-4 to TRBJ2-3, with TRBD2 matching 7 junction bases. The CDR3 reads CASSPAGVDTQYF. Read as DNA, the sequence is TGTGCCAGCAGCCCTGCGGGGGTAGATACGCAGTATTTT.